This is a list of T cell receptor beta chains from one sample in a study of blood T cells in healthy people across ages. TCRdb reanalysed the 5' RACE reads using MiXCR and keeps one entry per CDR3 protein. The table shows hundreds of thousands of distinct CDR3 sequences, with around 25% occurring only once. These data were also filed under a second study, of T cells of mothers and their children.

Sequencing input: blood. The receptors derive from a boy aged 10-17 years in good health. Each CDR3 is given with its conserved first and last residue. A D gene is named only where the DNA matches it firmly. Clone size is stated in some rows and not others, as once, few, many or a class when expanded.

CASSHLQGAEAFF	TGCGCCAGCAGCCACCTCCAGGGCGCTGAAGCTTTCTTT	13	NA	TRBV4-1	TRBJ1-1	NA
CAISGNNEQFF	TGTGCCATCAGTGGGAACAATGAGCAGTTCTTC	11	NA	TRBV10-3	TRBJ2-1	few
CSVEGPAGGSTDTQYF	TGCAGCGTTGAAGGTCCTGCGGGAGGGAGCACAGATACGCAGTATTTT	16	TRBD2	TRBV29-1	TRBJ2-3	NA
CASSPSTDPRTEAFF	TGTGCCAGCTCACCTTCGACGGACCCTAGGACTGAAGCTTTCTTT	15	NA	TRBV18	TRBJ1-1	few
CASSEAHLQGFYEQYF	TGTGCCAGCAGTGAAGCGCACCTACAGGGGTTCTACGAGCAGTACTTC	16	TRBD1	TRBV6-1	TRBJ2-7	once
CASSPTDIGGYEQYF	TGTGCCAGCAGCCCCACAGACATTGGAGGCTACGAGCAGTACTTC	15	NA	TRBV11-2	TRBJ2-7	NA
CATRTSGRGNEQFF	TGTGCCACCCGGACTAGCGGGAGGGGCAATGAGCAGTTCTTC	14	TRBD2	TRBV15	TRBJ2-1	NA
CASSLDPAGAQETQYF	TGCGCCAGCAGCTTGGATCCAGCGGGAGCCCAAGAGACCCAGTACTTC	16	TRBD2	TRBV5-1	TRBJ2-5	NA
CASSFELARTYNEQFF	TGTGCCAGCAGCTTTGAACTAGCGCGAACTTACAATGAGCAGTTCTTC	16	TRBD2	TRBV7-8	TRBJ2-1	NA
CSARYGGVYEQYF	TGCAGTGCTAGATACGGGGGGGTTTACGAGCAGTACTTC	13	TRBD2	TRBV20-1	TRBJ2-7	NA
CASSHASLANEQYF	TGTGCCAGCAGCCACGCTTCCCTAGCAAACGAGCAGTACTTC	14	NA	TRBV3-1	TRBJ2-7	few
CASSQGVFGRGLYEQYF	TGTGCCAGCAGCCAAGGGGTATTTGGGCGGGGGCTTTACGAGCAGTACTTC	17	NA	TRBV3-1	TRBJ2-7	NA
CASSTGTSGWTYNEQFF	TGTGCCAGCAGCACGGGGACTAGCGGGTGGACCTACAATGAGCAGTTCTTC	17	TRBD2	TRBV7-8	TRBJ2-1	NA
CASRVAGRNEQFF	TGTGCCAGCAGGGTAGCGGGACGCAATGAGCAGTTCTTC	13	TRBD2	TRBV5-5	TRBJ2-1	NA
CASRNSGLAGFAGELFF	TGTGCCAGCAGGAACTCCGGACTGGCGGGGTTCGCCGGGGAGCTGTTTTTT	17	NA	TRBV6-2/TRBV6-3	TRBJ2-2	few
CASREVGAVETQYF	TGTGCCAGCAGGGAGGTGGGGGCGGTGGAGACCCAGTACTTC	14	NA	TRBV25-1	TRBJ2-5	NA
CASSSLAAAYNEQFF	TGTGCCAGCAGTTCACTAGCGGCAGCGTACAATGAGCAGTTCTTC	15	TRBD2	TRBV27	TRBJ2-1	NA
CASSFRTEAGTEAFF	TGTGCCAGCAGTTTCCGGACAGAGGCAGGGACTGAAGCTTTCTTT	15	NA	TRBV27	TRBJ1-1	NA
CASSLSAGAFYEQYF	TGTGCCAGCAGTTTATCCGCAGGGGCCTTTTACGAGCAGTACTTC	15	NA	TRBV27	TRBJ2-7	NA
CASSLGELDNEQFF	TGTGCCAGCAGCTTAGGGGAGCTAGATAATGAGCAGTTCTTC	14	NA	TRBV11-2	TRBJ2-1	few
CASSRRGISEQYF	TGTGCCAGCAGCCGCAGGGGGATCAGCGAGCAGTACTTC	13	TRBD1	TRBV6-5	TRBJ2-7	NA
CSAPHDRGGTEAFF	TGCAGTGCTCCTCACGACAGGGGAGGCACTGAAGCTTTCTTT	14	TRBD1	TRBV20-1	TRBJ1-1	few
CASSQVAEQGFGSYNEQFF	TGCGCCAGCAGCCAAGTGGCAGAACAGGGGTTTGGATCCTACAATGAGCAGTTCTTC	19	TRBD1	TRBV4-3	TRBJ2-1	NA
CAISDGQSNEQYF	TGTGCCATCAGTGACGGACAATCCAACGAGCAGTACTTC	13	NA	TRBV10-3	TRBJ2-7	NA
CSAPPREGATYNEQFF	TGCAGTGCCCCCCCCAGGGAAGGGGCGACCTACAATGAGCAGTTCTTC	16	NA	TRBV20-1	TRBJ2-1	NA
CSVPDPTHTDTQYF	TGCAGCGTTCCGGACCCGACCCACACAGATACGCAGTATTTT	14	NA	TRBV29-1	TRBJ2-3	NA
CASSELGPRERRNQPQHF	TGTGCCAGCAGTGAATTGGGCCCAAGGGAAAGGAGGAATCAGCCCCAGCATTTT	18	NA	TRBV6-1	TRBJ1-5	NA
CSACRAGRTYEQYF	TGCAGTGCTTGTAGAGCGGGGCGAACCTACGAGCAGTACTTC	14	TRBD2	TRBV20-1	TRBJ2-7	NA
CSAVDRVANEKLFF	TGCAGTGCGGTAGACAGGGTTGCTAATGAAAAACTGTTTTTT	14	TRBD1	TRBV20-1	TRBJ1-4	few